The 4 T cell receptor beta chains presented below share a single source sample, sequenced in a study of T-cell reconstitution after alpha-beta-depleted transplantation in children. The TCRbeta library was prepared with unique molecular identifiers. MiXCR, applied by TCRdb to the PCR reads, yields one record per CDR3 protein. This table holds 95,000 to 150,000 distinct CDR3 sequences, 20% to 25% found once. Sequenced material: PBMCs, mostly from graft donor cells, taken 180 days after TCRalphabeta/CD19-depleted stem cell transplant. These TCRs come from a male patient under 10 years old who had a stem cell transplant for chronic granulomatous disease, so the T cells may come from the graft donor.

This clonotype was recorded at least ten times. This chain connects TRBV20-1 to TRBJ2-3, with 16 bases aligning to TRBD2. Trimming at V came to 6 bases and at J to 2 bases, leaving 11 bases not matched to a gene. Germline-derived CDR1 and CDR2 are DFQATT and SNEGSKA (reference sequence). CDR3 length equals 18 residues. The CDR3 DNA is TGCAGTGCCCCCGTGGGACTAGCGGGAGGGGCCTCCACAGATACGCAGTATTTT. Translating gives CSAPVGLAGGASTDTQYF.

The chain carries TRBV25-1 and TRBJ2-3; D may be TRBD2 (6 bases). The CDR3 totals 13 residues. V was shortened by 9 bases and J by 2 bases, with 12 bases between the two germline ends. The V gene's germline CDR1 is MGHDK and CDR2 SYGVNS. The CDR3 here is CASRGGATDTQYF. The CDR3 DNA is TGTGCCAGTCGTGGCGGGGCCACAGATACGCAGTATTTT.

The chain has TRBV18 and TRBJ2-1, with a possible D match to TRBD1 (6 bases). The germline V gene has CDR1 KGHSH and CDR2 LQKENI. CDR3 length: 17 residues. V shed 1 base and J shed 7 bases, with 20 bases lying between them. The CDR3 sequence is CASSPLLGTFAANEQFF. CDR3 DNA sequence: TGTGCCAGCTCACCACTCCTAGGGACATTCGCCGCTAATGAGCAGTTCTTC.

This clonotype was seen many times. The genes are TRBV2 and TRBJ1-4, with TRBD1 matching 7 bases. The CDR3 is 15 amino acids. The germline CDR1 and CDR2 sequences are SNHLY and FYNNEI. The V and J ends lost 10 bases and 4 bases, in that order; junction bases with no gene match: 12. The CDR3 region has the DNA TGTGCCACCACACCGGGACAGTACAGTAATGAAAAACTGTTTTTT. Translating gives CATTPGQYSNEKLFF.